What follows is one T cell receptor (beta chain) and its context. Its antigen remains unidentified. PCR was performed using 60 Vbeta and 13 Jbeta primers. TCRdb's copy holds only in-frame clones and misses some; the assay was immunoSEQ multiplex PCR. The table lists under 250,000 clones, approximately 82% of them singletons. The data were obtained in a study of cytomegalovirus exposure and HLA in healthy donors. Study outcomes and limitations: Later analysis suggested links between common viral pathogens and several top significant clusters. The study labeled roughly 160 TCR beta chains cytomegalovirus-associated.

This TCR was sampled from a man aged 18 to 30 in good health and CMV-seronegative. The sample consisted of PBMCs.

CDR3 amino acids: CASSSTGPTYEQYF. CDR3 coding DNA: TGTGCCAGCAGTTCGACAGGGCCCACCTACGAGCAGTACTTC. The J gene is TRBJ2-7, the V gene TRBV6-5; TRBD1 aligns across 7 bases. With V trimmed by 4 bases and J by 2 bases, 5 bases remained unmatched. The V gene's germline CDR1 is MNHEY and CDR2 SVGAGI. The CDR3 totals 14 residues.